Shown below are 5 T cell receptor beta chains from a single sample sequenced in a study of T cell responses to AZD1222 COVID-19 vaccine. Generated by immunoSEQ multiplex PCR, the TCRdb table keeps only in-frame clones and is missing some. The table includes some 200,000 clones, approximately 94% detected once. The source was peripheral blood, collected 28 days after the second dose of the MenACWY control vaccine. These receptors were obtained from an adult who received the MenACWY meningococcal vaccine as a control.

Details on this clone: One end of the junction does not line up with germline, which may come from a read error. This chain links TRBV7-7 with TRBJ2-2; D is uncertain. There are 16 residues in the CDR3. The germline gives CDR1 SSHAT, CDR2 FNYEAQ (reference sequence). In DNA, the CDR3 is TGTGCTAGCAGCCCCAATCTGGGAAAGTACACCGGGGAGCTGTTTTTT. This translates into CASSPNLGKYTGELFF.

The V call is TRBV7-9, the J call TRBJ2-1; possible D gene TRBD2, 5 bases. Trimming removed 2 bases from V and 4 bases from J, with 18 bases in between. The CDR3 spans 17 residues. Germline assignment: CDR1 SEHNR and CDR2 FQNEAQ (reference sequence). The CDR3 DNA reads TGTGCCAGCAGCTTAAGAATCTCGCTAGCCGAGTACAATGAGCAGTTCTTC. Translated, it gives CASSLRISLAEYNEQFF.

The V and J genes are TRBV5-1 and TRBJ2-1; 10 bases line up with TRBD1. V trimming: 4 bases; J trimming: 4 bases; junction bases outside the gene matches: 5. The germline gives CDR1 SGHRS, CDR2 YFSETQ. This CDR3 spans 15 amino acids. The CDR3 sequence is CASSADRGLYNEQFF. CDR3 bases: TGCGCCAGCAGCGCTGACAGGGGGCTTTACAATGAGCAGTTCTTC. Drawing the rest from reference TRBV5-1 and TRBJ2-1, the complete variable domain is KAGVTQTPRYLIKTRGQQVTLSCSPISGHRSVSWYQQTPGQGLQFLFEYFSETQRNKGNFPGRFSGRQFSNSRSEMNVSTLELGDSALYLCASSADRGLYNEQFFGPGTRLTVL.

V gene TRBV30 combines with J gene TRBJ1-5, with TRBD1 as a possible D gene (5 bases). V was cut by 8 bases and J by 4 bases, with 12 bases left in between. CDR3 length equals 12 residues. Germline lookup yields CDR1 GTSNPN and CDR2 SVGIG (reference sequence). The CDR3 here is CAIGTPNQPQHF. The CDR3 coding sequence is TGTGCCATCGGGACTCCAAATCAGCCCCAGCATTTT.

The gene calls are TRBV10-3 and TRBJ2-7; TRBD2 might be the D (6 bases). The CDR3 has 16 residues. Trimming removed 5 bases from V and 0 bases from J, with 17 bases in between. Germline CDR1 and CDR2: ENHRY and SYGVKD. CDR3 region: CAISFTSPESSYEQYF. CDR3 DNA sequence: TGTGCCATCAGTTTTACTAGCCCCGAAAGCTCCTACGAGCAGTACTTC.